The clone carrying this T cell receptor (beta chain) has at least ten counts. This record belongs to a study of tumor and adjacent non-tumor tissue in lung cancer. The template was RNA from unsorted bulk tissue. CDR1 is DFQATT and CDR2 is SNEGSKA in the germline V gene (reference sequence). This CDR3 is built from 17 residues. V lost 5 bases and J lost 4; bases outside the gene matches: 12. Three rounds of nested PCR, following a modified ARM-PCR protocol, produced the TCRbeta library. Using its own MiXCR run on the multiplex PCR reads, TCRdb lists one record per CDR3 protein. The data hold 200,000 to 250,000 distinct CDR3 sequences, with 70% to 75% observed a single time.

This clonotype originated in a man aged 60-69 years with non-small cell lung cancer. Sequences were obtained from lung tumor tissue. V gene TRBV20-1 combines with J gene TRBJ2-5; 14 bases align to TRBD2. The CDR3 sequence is CSAFGLAGGGPGETQYF. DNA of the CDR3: TGCAGTGCTTTCGGACTAGCGGGGGGAGGCCCGGGAGAGACCCAGTACTTC.